The rows below give T cell receptor beta chains drawn from one sample of a study of T cells in narcolepsy. TCRdb's copy holds only in-frame clones and misses some; the assay was immunoSEQ multiplex PCR. This table holds about 30,000 clones, about 80% found once. The material sequenced was CD45RA- memory CD4+ T cells from PBMCs. The receptors come from a human donor with narcolepsy. CDR3s include the opening cysteine and the closing phenylalanine or tryptophan. The D gene is left open where the match is weak. The listing skips clone size in some rows; elsewhere it reads once, few, many or a size class.

d_call,v_call,j_call,clone_size,cdr3_nt,cdr3_aa
TRBD1,TRBV5-4,TRBJ1-1,.,TGTGCCAGCAGGCCTCCGGGACAGGGTTACACTGAAGCTTTCTTT,CASRPPGQGYTEAFF
.,TRBV6-1,TRBJ2-1,.,TGTGCCAGCAGTGGAGACTTCAACAATGAGCAGTTCTTC,CASSGDFNNEQFF
.,TRBV19,TRBJ1-6,.,TGTGCCAGTAACCTCGGGCAGGTCTATAATTCACCCCTCCACTTT,CASNLGQVYNSPLHF
TRBD1,TRBV9,TRBJ1-1,.,TGTGCCAGCAGCGTAGTGGACGTAGGGACAGGAGGAGCTTTCTTT,CASSVVDVGTGGAFF
.,TRBV6-1,TRBJ1-2,few,TGTGCCAGCAGCTGGGACACGAGTAACTATGGCTACACCTTC,CASSWDTSNYGYTF
TRBD1,TRBV4-2,TRBJ1-1,.,TGTGCCAGCAGCCAAGGGGGACAGGGAGGGACTGAAGCTTTCTTT,CASSQGGQGGTEAFF
.,TRBV19,TRBJ1-1,.,TGTGCCAGTAGTATACAGGGGTCGAACACTGAAGCTTTCTTT,CASSIQGSNTEAFF
TRBD2,TRBV7-9,TRBJ2-7,once,TGTGCCAGCAGCCTGCTGGGGTGGGAGGGAAACGAGCAGTACTTC,CASSLLGWEGNEQYF
.,TRBV7-9,TRBJ1-2,.,TGTGCCAGCACCACTTTCGGGGACTCCCATGGCTACACCTTC,CASTTFGDSHGYTF
TRBD1,TRBV27,TRBJ1-4,few,TGTGCCAGCAGTTCCGGACAGGGGGGAAATGAAAAACTGTTTTTT,CASSSGQGGNEKLFF
.,TRBV11-3,TRBJ2-2,.,TGTGCCAGCAGCTTAGGACAGACGAACACCGGGGAGCTGTTTTTT,CASSLGQTNTGELFF
.,TRBV7-6,TRBJ1-2,.,TGTGCCAGCAGCTTAGATGGGAGGGGGAACTATGGCTACACCTTC,CASSLDGRGNYGYTF
TRBD1,TRBV4-3,TRBJ1-1,.,TGCGCCAGCAGCCGGAATACCGGGACAGGGACCCCTGAAGCTTTCTTT,CASSRNTGTGTPEAFF
.,TRBV7-2,TRBJ1-1,.,TGTGCCAGCAGCCTACAAGGGGTGGGGAACACTGAAGCTTTCTTT,CASSLQGVGNTEAFF
.,TRBV9,TRBJ2-7,.,TGTGCCAGCAGCGTAGATGACTCCTACGAGCAGTACTTC,CASSVDDSYEQYF
.,TRBV5-5,TRBJ2-7,.,TGTGCCAGCAGGGTACCCGGCGGAAGAATCTACGAGCAGTACTTC,CASRVPGGRIYEQYF
.,TRBV5-4,TRBJ1-1,.,TGTGCCAGCAGCTTGGCCCTGGGGACCAACACTGAAGCTTTCTTT,CASSLALGTNTEAFF
TRBD1,TRBV11-3,TRBJ1-1,once,TGTGCCAGCAGCTTAGATCGTTGGGACAGGGCGAACACTGAAGCTTTCTTT,CASSLDRWDRANTEAFF